This entry lists 14 T cell receptor beta chains sequenced from one sample in a study of identical twins. TCRdb processed the 5' RACE reads anew with MiXCR; each CDR3 protein has one entry. The sample contains some 900,000 distinct CDR3 sequences, roughly an eighth of which appear only once. These data are also associated with another study on yellow fever vaccine responses in identical twins.

Source material: PBMCs. The receptor source for this set is a woman in her late teens or twenties in good health.

This clonotype occurred a few times. This chain links TRBV6-5 with TRBJ1-1, with D unclear. The CDR3 is 15 amino acids. Deletions cut 0 bases from V and 0 bases from J, with 8 bases between. Germline-derived CDR1 and CDR2 are MNHEY and SVGAGI. The DNA of the CDR3 is TGTGCCAGCAGTTACTCCGCAGCGATGAACACTGAAGCTTTCTTT. Translation gives CASSYSAAMNTEAFF.

The chain recombines TRBV10-3 with TRBJ2-5, with TRBD2 identical over 8 bases. Germline trimming cut 6 bases from V and 0 bases from J; bases unmatched to any gene: 9. Germline CDR1 and CDR2: ENHRY and SYGVKD. The CDR3 is 16 amino acids. This CDR3 is CAISPGLAGNQETQYF. CDR3 bases: TGTGCCATCAGCCCGGGGCTAGCGGGCAACCAAGAGACCCAGTACTTC.

The table lists this clonotype with many counts. The chain uses TRBV5-1 and TRBJ2-7; 10 bases agree with TRBD1. Germline values: CDR1 SGHRS, CDR2 YFSETQ. CDR3 length equals 15 residues. With 4 bases clipped from V and 2 bases from J, the junction kept 6 bases outside the gene matches. CDR3 bases: TGCGCCAGCAGCACGGGACAGGGGAAGACCTACGAGCAGTACTTC. Residues: CASSTGQGKTYEQYF.

Only a few counts were recorded for this clonotype. This chain connects TRBV2 to TRBJ1-5; the D is unclear. The CDR3 consists of 14 residues. Trimming took 1 base from V and 6 from J, leaving 10 bases between them. The germline gives CDR1 SNHLY, CDR2 FYNNEI. DNA for the CDR3: TGTGCCAGCAGTGAAGATTCGAGGGCTCAGCCCCAGCATTTT. Its translation: CASSEDSRAQPQHF. The full variable domain, with the rest looked up from reference TRBV2 and TRBJ1-5, is EPEVTQTPSHQVTQMGQEVILRCVPISNHLYFYWYRQILGQKVEFLVSFYNNEISEKSEIFDDQFSVERPDGSNFTLKIRSTKLEDSAMYFCASSEDSRAQPQHFGDGTRLSIL.

This clonotype has only a few counts. This chain links TRBV27 with TRBJ2-3, with TRBD1 identical over 7 bases. Germline CDR1 reads MNHEY; CDR2 reads SMNVEV (reference sequence). The CDR3 has 16 residues. With V trimmed by 5 bases and J by 1 base, 9 bases remained unmatched. The CDR3 nucleotides read TGTGCCAGCAGTGTACGACAGGGTTGGGGCACAGATACGCAGTATTTT. Amino acid sequence: CASSVRQGWGTDTQYF.

This clonotype showed up many times. CDR3 nucleotide sequence: TGCAGCGTTGCTGTGACAACGAACACTGAAGCTTTCTTT. Its translation is CSVAVTTNTEAFF. This sequence joins TRBV29-1 and TRBJ1-1; no definite D call. The CDR3 is 13 amino acids. Germline loops: CDR1 SQVTM, CDR2 ANQGSEA. V was trimmed by 4 bases and J by 1 base, leaving 10 bases between them.

This clonotype was recorded many times. The gene calls are TRBV18 and TRBJ2-1; D remains unclear. The CDR3 runs to 11 residues. The V gene's germline CDR1 is KGHSH and CDR2 LQKENI. Trimming took off 3 bases at V and 8 bases at J, with 5 bases between the two ends. In nucleotides, the CDR3 is TGTGCCAGCTCACCGGCGGATGAGCAGTTCTTC. Residues: CASSPADEQFF.

This clonotype was counted at least ten times. Compared with germline, one end of the junction differs, possibly owing to a read error. The rearrangement uses TRBV7-3 and TRBJ2-2; D is unclear. Per germline, CDR1 SGHTA and CDR2 FQGTGA. The CDR3 is made up of 13 amino acids. The CDR3 region is CASSITNTGELFF. The CDR3 DNA follows: TGTGCCAGCAGCATAACTAACACCGGGGAGCTGTTTTTT.

The chain carries TRBV2 and TRBJ2-2, with 9 bases that match TRBD2. The CDR3 length is 17 residues. After removal of 7 bases from V and 5 bases from J, the junction contained 14 bases not matched to a gene. Germline assignment: CDR1 SNHLY and CDR2 FYNNEI. CDR3 in amino acids: CASTPGGGLARTGELFF. In DNA, the CDR3 is TGTGCCAGCACCCCGGGGGGGGGACTAGCCAGGACCGGGGAGCTGTTTTTT.

This clonotype has just a few counts. The chain uses TRBV27 and TRBJ2-3, with a weak D call TRBD2 (7 bases). V was shortened by 1 base and J by 4 bases, with 15 bases between the two germline ends. The CDR3 consists of 16 residues. Germline V gene sequence: CDR1 MNHEY, CDR2 SMNVEV (reference sequence). The CDR3 loop is CASSLWGGAGADTQYF. CDR3 coding DNA: TGTGCCAGCAGTTTATGGGGGGGGGCAGGCGCAGATACGCAGTATTTT.

This clonotype was counted many times. The chain is built from TRBV12-3 or TRBV12-4 and TRBJ1-2; no clear D gene. This CDR3 spans 12 amino acids. Trimming pared 2 bases from V and 5 bases from J, leaving 6 bases between. This chain's CDR3 is CASSLSDYGYTF. Here the CDR3 DNA reads TGTGCCAGCAGTTTATCGGATTATGGCTACACCTTC.

This clonotype was found a few times. The CDR3 DNA is TGCGCCAGCAGCTTGGAGGCGGAAATTAACAATGAGCAGTTCTTC. Protein sequence: CASSLEAEINNEQFF. V is TRBV5-1 and J is TRBJ2-1; no clear D. CDR1 is SGHRS and CDR2 is YFSETQ in the germline V gene. The CDR3 has 15 amino acids. Between the trimmed V and J ends, which lost 0 bases and 5 bases, there was a span of 12 bases. Looking up the rest from reference TRBV5-1 and TRBJ2-1 gives the full variable domain: KAGVTQTPRYLIKTRGQQVTLSCSPISGHRSVSWYQQTPGQGLQFLFEYFSETQRNKGNFPGRFSGRQFSNSRSEMNVSTLELGDSALYLCASSLEAEINNEQFFGPGTRLTVL.

The V and J genes are TRBV4-1 and TRBJ2-2; tentative D call: TRBD1 (5 bases). The V end was cut by 2 bases, the J end by 5 bases, with 18 bases between. Germline V gene data show CDR1 as MGHRA and CDR2 as YSYEKL. The CDR3 runs to 17 residues. CDR3 amino acids: CASSQNILTGRTGELFF. The CDR3 nucleotides are TGCGCCAGCAGCCAAAACATACTTACAGGACGGACCGGGGAGCTGTTTTTT.

J is TRBJ1-6 and V is TRBV20-1; 8 bases are shared with TRBD1. The CDR3 runs to 14 residues. Trimming took 8 bases from V and 6 from J; bases not matched to a gene: 9. Germline V gene data show CDR1 as DFQATT and CDR2 as SNEGSKA (reference sequence). The CDR3 region is CSIHRTGSNSPLHF. Written as DNA, the CDR3 is TGCAGTATCCACCGGACAGGGTCTAATTCACCCCTCCACTTT.